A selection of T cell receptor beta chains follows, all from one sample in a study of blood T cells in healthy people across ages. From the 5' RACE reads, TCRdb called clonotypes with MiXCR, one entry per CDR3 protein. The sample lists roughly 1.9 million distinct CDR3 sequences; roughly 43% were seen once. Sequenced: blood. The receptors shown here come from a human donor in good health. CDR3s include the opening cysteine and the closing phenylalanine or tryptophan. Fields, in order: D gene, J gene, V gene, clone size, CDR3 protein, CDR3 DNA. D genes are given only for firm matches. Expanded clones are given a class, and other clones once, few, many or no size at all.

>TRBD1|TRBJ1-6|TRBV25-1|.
CASSDLWTGIHF
TGTGCCAGCAGTGATTTGTGGACAGGGATCCACTTT
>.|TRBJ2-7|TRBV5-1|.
CASRGAAGYEQYF
TGCGCCAGTCGGGGGGCCGCAGGCTACGAGCAGTACTTC
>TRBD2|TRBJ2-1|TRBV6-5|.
CASSLYSSGGGDEQFF
TGTGCCAGCAGTTTATATTCTAGCGGGGGGGGAGACGAGCAGTTCTTC
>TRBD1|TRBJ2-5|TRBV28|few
CASRNSGTAYQETQYF
TGTGCCAGCAGAAACTCCGGGACAGCTTACCAAGAGACCCAGTACTTC
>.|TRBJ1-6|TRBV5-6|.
CASTIGLTNSPLHF
TGTGCCAGCACCATCGGACTGACAAATTCACCCCTCCACTTT
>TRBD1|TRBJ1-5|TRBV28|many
CASSLPLTGDQPQHF
TGTGCCAGCAGTTTACCGTTGACAGGGGATCAGCCCCAGCATTTT
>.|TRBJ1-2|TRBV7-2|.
CASSLGDYSYTF
TGTGCCAGCAGCTTAGGGGACTACAGCTACACCTTC
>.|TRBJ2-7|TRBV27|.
CASRVLGVYEQYF
TGTGCCAGCAGGGTTTTGGGAGTCTACGAGCAGTACTTC
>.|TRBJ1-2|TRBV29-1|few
CSDAPGLNYGYTF
TGCAGCGACGCACCGGGCCTTAACTATGGCTACACCTTC
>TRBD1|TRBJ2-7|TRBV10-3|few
CAISFTGTGAYEQYF
TGTGCCATCAGTTTTACCGGGACAGGGGCCTACGAGCAGTACTTC
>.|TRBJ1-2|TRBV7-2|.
CASSTSGMPRGYTF
TGTGCCAGCAGCACATCCGGGATGCCTCGGGGCTACACCTTC
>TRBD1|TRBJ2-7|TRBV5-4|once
CASSRAGGTGSYEQYF
TGTGCCAGCAGCAGAGCCGGTGGGACAGGATCCTACGAGCAGTACTTC
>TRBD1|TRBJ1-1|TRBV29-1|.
CSAVDRGLNTEAFF
TGCAGCGCCGTAGACAGGGGCCTGAACACTGAAGCTTTCTTT
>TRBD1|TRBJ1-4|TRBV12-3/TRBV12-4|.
CASTATGGGEKLFF
TGTGCCAGCACCGCAACAGGGGGCGGTGAAAAACTGTTTTTT
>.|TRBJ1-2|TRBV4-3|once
CACSQDGSPGVYGYTF
TGCGCCTGCAGCCAAGATGGATCACCTGGGGTTTATGGCTACACCTTC
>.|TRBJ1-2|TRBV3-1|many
CASSQEPQGNYGYTF
TGTGCCAGCAGCCAAGAACCTCAGGGCAACTATGGCTACACCTTC
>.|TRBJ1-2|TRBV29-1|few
CSVEVLDGNYGYTF
TGCAGCGTTGAAGTTCTGGACGGAAACTATGGCTACACCTTC
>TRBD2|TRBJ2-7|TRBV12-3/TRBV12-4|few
CASSPSSGGVYSEQYF
TGTGCCAGCAGTCCTTCTAGCGGGGGGGTATACTCCGAGCAGTACTTC
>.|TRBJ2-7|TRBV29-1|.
CSTIGGANYEQYF
TGCAGCACCATAGGGGGGGCGAACTACGAGCAGTACTTC
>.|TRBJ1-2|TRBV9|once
CASSPQTTTGYGYTF
TGTGCCAGCAGCCCTCAGACGACTACTGGCTATGGCTACACCTTC
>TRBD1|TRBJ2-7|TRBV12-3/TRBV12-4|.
CASRGQAGEQYF
TGTGCCAGCAGGGGACAGGCGGGTGAGCAGTACTTC
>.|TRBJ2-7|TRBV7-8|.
CASSSRDGLYEQYF
TGTGCCAGCAGCTCCAGGGACGGCCTCTACGAGCAGTACTTC
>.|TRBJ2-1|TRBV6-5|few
CASSYRPGDEQFF
TGTGCCAGCAGTTACCGGCCTGGGGATGAGCAGTTCTTC
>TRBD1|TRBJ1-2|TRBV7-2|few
CASIADRVRGYTF
TGTGCCAGCATCGCGGACAGGGTGAGGGGCTACACCTTC
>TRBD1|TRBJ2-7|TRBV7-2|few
CASSIDRVEQYF
TGTGCCAGCAGCATCGACAGGGTCGAGCAGTACTTC
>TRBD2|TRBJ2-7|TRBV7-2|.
CASSLATTSGGSEQYF
TGTGCCAGCAGCTTAGCGACGACTAGCGGGGGGAGCGAGCAGTACTTC
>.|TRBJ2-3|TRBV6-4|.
CTSSEGSEPDTQYF
TGTACCAGCAGTGAAGGGAGTGAACCAGATACGCAGTATTTT
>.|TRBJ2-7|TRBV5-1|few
CASSLAIGSEQYF
TGCGCCAGCAGCTTGGCCATCGGGTCCGAGCAGTACTTC
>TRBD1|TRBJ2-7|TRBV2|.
CASSVQGASYEQYF
TGTGCCAGCAGTGTTCAGGGGGCCTCCTACGAGCAGTACTTC
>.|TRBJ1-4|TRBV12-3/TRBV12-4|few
CASSLPQGHEKLFF
TGTGCCAGCAGCCTTCCCCAGGGGCATGAAAAACTGTTTTTT
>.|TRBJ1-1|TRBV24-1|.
CATSGWENTEAFF
TGTGCCACCAGTGGGTGGGAGAACACTGAAGCTTTCTTT
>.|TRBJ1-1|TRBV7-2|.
CASKTTRESTEAFF
TGTGCCAGCAAAACGACCAGAGAAAGTACTGAAGCTTTCTTT
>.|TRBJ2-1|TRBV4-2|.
CVSSQGTPPYNEQFF
TGTGTCAGCAGCCAAGGGACGCCCCCCTACAATGAGCAGTTCTTC
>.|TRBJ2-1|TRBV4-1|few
CASSPRAGGPNEQFF
TGCGCCAGCAGCCCTAGGGCAGGGGGGCCCAATGAGCAGTTCTTC
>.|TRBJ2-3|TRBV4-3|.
CASSLYRERDTQYF
TGCGCCAGCAGCCTCTACAGGGAGAGAGATACGCAGTATTTT